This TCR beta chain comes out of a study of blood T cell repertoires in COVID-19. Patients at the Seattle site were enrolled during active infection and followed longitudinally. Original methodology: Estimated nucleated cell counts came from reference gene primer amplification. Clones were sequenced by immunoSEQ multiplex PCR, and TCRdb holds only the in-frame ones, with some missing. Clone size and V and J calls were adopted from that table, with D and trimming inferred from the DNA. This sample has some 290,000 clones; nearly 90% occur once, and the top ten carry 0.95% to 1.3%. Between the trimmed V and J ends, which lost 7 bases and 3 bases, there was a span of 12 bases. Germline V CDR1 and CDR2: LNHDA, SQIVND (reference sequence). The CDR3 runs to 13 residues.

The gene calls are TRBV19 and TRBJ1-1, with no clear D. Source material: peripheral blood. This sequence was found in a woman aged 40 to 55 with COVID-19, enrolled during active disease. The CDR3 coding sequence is TGTGCCAGTAACCGCGCGGAGGACACTGAAGCTTTCTTT. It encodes CASNRAEDTEAFF.